Listed below are T cell receptor beta chains from one sample, sequenced in a study of neoadjuvant nivolumab and ipilimumab in lung cancer. Measured with immunoSEQ multiplex PCR; TCRdb has only the in-frame clones, and not every one. The sample has some 9,700 clones; approximately 80% are singletons. The sequencing used tumor tissue, collected after neoadjuvant nivolumab, alone or with ipilimumab, at or shortly before surgery. These receptors were collected from an adult with non-small cell lung cancer. Some clones in this sample may be carry-over from other donors' samples. Both conserved end residues are part of each CDR3. A D gene is named only where the DNA matches it firmly. Expanded clones are given a class, and other clones once, few, many or no size at all.

j_call | d_call | v_call | clone_size | cdr3_nt | cdr3_aa
TRBJ2-7 | TRBD2 | TRBV7-9 | NA | TGTGCCAGCAGCTGGGAGGGAGGAGGCTCCTACGAGCAGTACTTC | CASSWEGGGSYEQYF
TRBJ2-7 | TRBD2 | TRBV5-1 | NA | TGCGCCAGCAGCTTGAGTGGGCGGGAGACCGACGAGCAGTACTTC | CASSLSGRETDEQYF
TRBJ2-1 | NA | TRBV7-2 | NA | TGTGCCAGCAGCTTTTTCGATCGGGCATACAATGAGCAGTTCTTC | CASSFFDRAYNEQFF
TRBJ1-1 | NA | TRBV27 | NA | TGTGCCAGCAGCAAAGGGATTAACACTGAAGCTTTCTTT | CASSKGINTEAFF
TRBJ2-1 | NA | TRBV18 | NA | TGTGCCAGCTCACCACCCATTCGGGAAGAGGGTTGGAATGAGCAGTTCTTC | CASSPPIREEGWNEQFF
TRBJ1-2 | TRBD1 | TRBV5-6 | NA | TGTGCCAGCGGAGGACAGGGCTTGAGCTACACCTTC | CASGGQGLSYTF
TRBJ1-1 | NA | TRBV11-2 | NA | TGTGCCAGCAGCTTATTCGAAGGGGGCACTGAAGCTTTCTTT | CASSLFEGGTEAFF
TRBJ1-2 | TRBD1 | TRBV6-5 | NA | TGTGCCAGCAGTACGACAGGGGACTATGGCTACACCTTC | CASSTTGDYGYTF
TRBJ1-1 | TRBD1 | TRBV7-9 | once | TGTGCCAGCAGCGGGGGACAGGCCCTTGAAGCTTTCTTT | CASSGGQALEAFF
TRBJ2-7 | TRBD1 | TRBV28 | NA | TGTGCCAGCGCTGACAGGGTCGTCCCCTACGAGCAGTACTTC | CASADRVVPYEQYF
TRBJ1-4 | NA | TRBV6-5 | NA | TGTGCCAGCAGACGAACCGGGACAATGGTGGAAAAACTGTTTTTT | CASRRTGTMVEKLFF
TRBJ1-2 | TRBD1 | TRBV15 | NA | TGTGCCACCAGCGGAACAGGGGGTGGAATAGGCTACACCTTC | CATSGTGGGIGYTF
TRBJ2-5 | TRBD1 | TRBV6-1 | NA | TGTGCCAGCAGCCCAGGACAGGGCCAAGGGACCCAGTACTTC | CASSPGQGQGTQYF
TRBJ2-1 | NA | TRBV11-2 | NA | TGTGCCAGCAGCTTAGCCGGGACACCCTACAATGAGCAGTTCTTC | CASSLAGTPYNEQFF
TRBJ2-7 | TRBD2 | TRBV7-9 | NA | TGTGCCAGCAGCTTACCGGGACTAAAGGGCGAGCAGTACTTC | CASSLPGLKGEQYF
TRBJ2-7 | NA | TRBV13 | few | TGTGCCAGCAGCTTCTACAGGGGAGGGACAAACTACGAGCAGTACTTC | CASSFYRGGTNYEQYF
TRBJ2-1 | NA | TRBV6-4 | NA | TGTGCCAGCAGTTTTAGCGGTAGCTCCTACAATGAGCAGTTCTTC | CASSFSGSSYNEQFF
TRBJ2-1 | NA | TRBV28 | few | TGTGCCAGCAGTTTTGTTTCCGGGACCGATGAGCAGTTCTTC | CASSFVSGTDEQFF
TRBJ2-4 | NA | TRBV4-3 | NA | TGCGCCAGCAGCCAAGAAAGCAGGAGGGACATTCAGTACTTC | CASSQESRRDIQYF
TRBJ1-2 | TRBD1 | TRBV5-6 | NA | TGTGCCAGCAGCCCGGGGACAGGGGGAATAGGTGGCTACACCTTC | CASSPGTGGIGGYTF
TRBJ2-7 | NA | TRBV13 | few | TGTGCCAGCAGCTTGGGACATCCCGAGGGTTACGAGCAGTACTTC | CASSLGHPEGYEQYF
TRBJ1-2 | TRBD1 | TRBV11-3 | few | TGTGCCAGCAGCTCAGGGGGGAACTATGGCTACACCTTC | CASSSGGNYGYTF
TRBJ2-2 | TRBD1 | TRBV18 | NA | TGTGCCAGCTCACCCCGACAGGGGATCAGCACCGGGGAGCTGTTTTTT | CASSPRQGISTGELFF
TRBJ2-4 | NA | TRBV11-2 | NA | TGTGCCAGCAGCCCTGGGACCGCTTCCTTACTAGCCAAAAACATTCAGTACTTC | CASSPGTASLLAKNIQYF
TRBJ1-2 | NA | TRBV7-9 | NA | TGTGCCAGCAGCTTAGCACAGGGATCGGGTGGCTACACCTTC | CASSLAQGSGGYTF
TRBJ2-3 | TRBD2 | TRBV5-1 | NA | TGCGCCAGCAGTATTATCAGCGGGAAAACAGATACGCAGTATTTT | CASSIISGKTDTQYF
TRBJ2-3 | NA | TRBV18 | NA | TGTGCCAGCTCACCCCTAAGGGCGGATCTCACAGATACGCAGTATTTT | CASSPLRADLTDTQYF
TRBJ1-1 | NA | TRBV10-3 | NA | TGTGCCATCAGTGAGCTCGGGAACACTGAAGCTTTCTTT | CAISELGNTEAFF
TRBJ1-1 | TRBD1 | TRBV10-3 | few | TGTGCCACCATCTTACAGGGGTCGGGTGAAGCTTTCTTT | CATILQGSGEAFF
TRBJ1-2 | NA | TRBV6-4 | NA | TGTGCCAGCACCCCTGAAGGAGGTGGTCCATATGGCTACACCTTC | CASTPEGGGPYGYTF
TRBJ2-7 | NA | TRBV6-1 | NA | TGTGCCAGCAGTGGCCCGGGGCATCAATACGAGCAGTACTTC | CASSGPGHQYEQYF
TRBJ1-5 | TRBD1 | TRBV6-1 | NA | TGTGCCAGGATGGGACAGGGTTATAGCAATCAGCCCCAGCATTTT | CARMGQGYSNQPQHF
TRBJ2-3 | TRBD2 | TRBV30 | NA | TGTGCCTGGAGTGAGGGAGGGACTAGCTTAATTACGCAGTATTTT | CAWSEGGTSLITQYF
TRBJ2-5 | TRBD2 | TRBV5-1 | NA | TGCGCCAGCAGCCACGGGACTAGCGGGAGTTATGGAGAGACCCAGTACTTC | CASSHGTSGSYGETQYF
TRBJ2-7 | TRBD1 | TRBV18 | NA | TGTGCCAGCTCACCACGGTCCGGGGACAGCGTCGATCAGTACTTC | CASSPRSGDSVDQYF
TRBJ2-7 | NA | TRBV4-3 | NA | TGCGCCAGCAGCCAAGAGGACAGATCTTACGAGCAGTACTTC | CASSQEDRSYEQYF
TRBJ1-1 | TRBD1 | TRBV30 | NA | TGTGCCTGGAGTGTTACAGGGGGCAACACTGAAGCTTTCTTT | CAWSVTGGNTEAFF
TRBJ1-4 | TRBD1 | TRBV5-5 | once | TGTGCCAGCAGCTACGCCGGGACAGGGAGTGAAAAACTGTTTTTT | CASSYAGTGSEKLFF